This TCR beta chain was retrieved from a study of blood T cells in healthy people across ages. Whole-study findings and limits: Long-lived and aged donors differed, with more naive CD4+ cells and higher diversity in the long-lived.

It was with a sample-barcoded 5' primer and a J-beta primer mix that a second PCR of roughly 7 to 12 cycles was run. Every individual sample yielded 2.5 million or more paired-end reads (each containing CDR3). One entry per CDR3 protein results from TCRdb running MiXCR on the 5' RACE reads. The sample has a few hundred thousand distinct CDR3 sequences, about 49% seen once. Caucasian individuals from Russia who were healthy and aged 6 to 90 acted as donors. This clonotype was counted a single time. Its cognate antigen is unknown. Germline V gives CDR1 SGHTA, CDR2 FQGNSA. The CDR3 contains 13 residues. Trimming took off 5 bases at V and 5 bases at J, with 13 bases between the two ends.

Sequenced material: blood. The V and J genes are TRBV7-2 and TRBJ2-7, with D perhaps TRBD1 or TRBD2 (5 bases each). This receptor was taken from a man in his 60s in good health. The CDR3, as DNA: TGTGCCAGCAGCCAGGGACCGTCCCACGAGCAGTACTTC. Translated, it gives CASSQGPSHEQYF.